This T cell receptor (beta chain) is from a study of blood T cell repertoires in COVID-19. Per the germline V gene, CDR1 is MNHEY and CDR2 is SVGAGI. Germline trimming cut 10 bases from V and 2 bases from J; bases unmatched to any gene: 7. This CDR3 has 13 residues. In the source study's methods: Amplified reference gene primers provided the basis for estimating nucleated cell counts. Sequenced by immunoSEQ multiplex PCR; TCRdb stores in-frame clones only, minus some. Clonal size and the V and J genes are those of that table, whereas D and trimming came from the DNA. The sample shows about 300,000 clones, roughly 88% of them seen only once.

This rearrangement joins TRBV6-5 to TRBJ2-7; the match to TRBD1 covers 8 bases. Sequencing input: peripheral blood. This TCR derives from a young man with active or convalescent COVID-19. CDR3 nucleotide sequence: TGTGCCACCATGACAGGGGTTACCTACGAGCAGTACTTC. Its protein is CATMTGVTYEQYF.